These 9 T cell receptor beta chains came from one sample sequenced in a study of cytomegalovirus exposure and HLA in healthy donors. TCRdb keeps only in-frame clones here, not all; method: immunoSEQ multiplex PCR. The data contain a few hundred thousand clones, 85% to 90% of them singletons. The sample consisted of PBMCs. These receptors were obtained from a woman under 30 in good health and CMV-seronegative.

CDR3 DNA sequence: TGTGCCAGCAGCTCCACAACCGGGGGAGTACGGGGAAACACCATATATTTT. Translated, it gives CASSSTTGGVRGNTIYF. The chain joins TRBV11-2 to TRBJ1-3, with a tentative D call TRBD1 (5 bases). The CDR3 runs 17 residues. The V end lost 4 bases, the J end lost 4 bases, and 20 bases lay between the germline ends. Per germline, CDR1 SGHAT and CDR2 FQNNGV. The variable domain in full, with the rest retrieved from reference TRBV11-2 and TRBJ1-3, is EAGVAQSPRYKIIEKRQSVAFWCNPISGHATLYWYQQILGQGPKLLIQFQNNGVVDDSQLPKDRFSAERLKGVDSTLKIQPAKLEDSAVYLCASSSTTGGVRGNTIYFGEGSWLTVV.

The chain combines TRBV9 with TRBJ1-1, with 10 positions matching TRBD1. Germline assignment: CDR1 SGDLS and CDR2 YYNGEE. CDR3 size: 14 residues. Trimming at V came to 2 bases and at J to 4 bases, leaving 2 bases not matched to a gene. The CDR3 DNA sequence: TGTGCCAGCAGCGTGGGACAGGGGAGCACTGAAGCTTTCTTT. Encoded protein: CASSVGQGSTEAFF.

The chain is built from TRBV5-1 and TRBJ2-7, with D perhaps TRBD1 (5 bases). This CDR3 region has 15 residues. V lost 1 base and J 4 bases, leaving 15 bases between the germline ends. The germline CDR1 and CDR2 sequences are SGHRS and YFSETQ. The CDR3 here is CASSLWQGGGYEQYF. CDR3 coding DNA: TGCGCCAGCAGCTTGTGGCAGGGCGGTGGATACGAGCAGTACTTC.

The chain combines TRBV19 with TRBJ2-2, with D possibly matching TRBD2 (6 bases). CDR1 LNHDA and CDR2 SQIVND come from the germline V gene (reference sequence). V lost 3 bases and J lost 9, with 14 bases in between. This CDR3 has 14 residues. The CDR3 is CASSMREIERELFF. The CDR3 DNA is TGTGCCAGTAGTATGCGGGAAATAGAAAGGGAGCTGTTTTTT.

The chain has TRBV6-6 and TRBJ2-1, with 8 bases identical to TRBD2. The CDR3 is made up of 11 amino acids. V was pared by 6 bases and J by 15 bases, with 7 bases of the junction left unmatched. The V gene's germline CDR1 is MNHNY and CDR2 SVGAGI (reference sequence). In DNA, the CDR3 is TGTGCCAGCAGCCCGGGACTAGGGGGGTTCTTC. It specifies CASSPGLGGFF.

The chain uses TRBV5-6 and TRBJ1-2, with 8 bases that match TRBD1. This CDR3 has 14 residues. Looked up from germline, CDR1 is SGHDT and CDR2 is YYEEEE. Losses at the gene ends were 4 bases for V and 7 bases for J; bases not matched to a gene: 9. CDR3 nucleotides: TGTGCCAGCAGCGAGGATGACAGGGGCTCTGGCTACACCTTC. It specifies CASSEDDRGSGYTF.

This chain joins TRBV5-4 and TRBJ2-3, with 12 bases aligning to TRBD2. CDR1 is SGHNT, CDR2 YYREEE, per germline (reference sequence). Trimming at V came to 1 base and at J to 6 bases, leaving 6 bases not matched to a gene. This CDR3 has 16 amino acids. The CDR3 region has the DNA TGTGCCAGCAGCTTGCTAGCGGGGGGGTTGGGGGATACGCAGTATTTT. Protein sequence: CASSLLAGGLGDTQYF.

This clone was seen a few times. The rearrangement joins TRBV7-9 to TRBJ2-7; D might be TRBD1 (6 bases). The V end was cut by 4 bases, the J end by 5 bases, with 9 bases between. The CDR3 loop spans 12 amino acids. The germline V gene has CDR1 SEHNR and CDR2 FQNEAQ (reference sequence). This CDR3 is CASSSTGNEQYF. CDR3 sequence (DNA): TGTGCCAGCAGCTCGACAGGAAACGAGCAGTACTTC.

This rearrangement joins TRBV2 to TRBJ1-1; possible D gene TRBD1, 5 bases. V lost 4 bases and J lost 2, with 17 bases in between. Germline-derived CDR1 and CDR2 are SNHLY and FYNNEI. The CDR3 loop spans 16 amino acids. The CDR3 sequence: CASSGLGEGENTEAFF. The CDR3 DNA follows: TGTGCCAGCAGTGGTTTAGGGGAAGGGGAAAACACTGAAGCTTTCTTT.